This T cell receptor beta chain was documented in a study of blood T cell repertoires in COVID-19. Study as a whole: COVID-19 samples, acute and convalescent, were from the United States, Italy and Spain. Nucleic acid was either cDNA or gDNA, and it came from T cells, B-cell-depleted T cells, or PBMCs.

Libraries were prepared by immunoSEQ multiplex PCR; TCRdb keeps only in-frame clonotypes and omits some of them. The sample consists of about 220,000 clones, 70% to 90% of them appearing once. While infection was still active, Seattle patients were enrolled and then followed longitudinally. CDR1 SGHTA and CDR2 FQGTGA come from the germline V gene. The CDR3 spans 16 residues. V was pared by 2 bases and J by 7 bases, with 18 bases between. The sequenced sample consisted of peripheral blood. This chain uses TRBV7-3 with TRBJ2-1, with D hard to call. The TCR originated in a woman in her seventies with COVID-19, enrolled during active disease. The DNA for the CDR3 is TGTGCCAGCAGCTTATCCCCCTTAACAGCCGGTAATGAGCAGTTCTTC. This translates into CASSLSPLTAGNEQFF.